This T cell receptor beta chain comes out of a study of cytomegalovirus exposure and HLA in healthy donors. The J segment lost 6 bases and the V segment lost 4 bases, leaving 12 bases of the junction unmatched. Germline V gene lookup returns CDR1 MGHRA and CDR2 YSYEKL. CDR3 length equals 16 residues. A multiplex PCR was run with 60 Vbeta primers and 13 Jbeta primers. Clones were sequenced by immunoSEQ multiplex PCR, and TCRdb holds only the in-frame ones, with some missing. The repertoire includes more than 150,000 clones, around three quarters of them detected once, and roughly 1.5% sits in the top ten.

The sequenced material came from PBMCs. V usage is TRBV4-1 and J usage is TRBJ2-1; 7 bases are shared with TRBD1. The source is a man aged 35 to 55 in good health and CMV-seronegative. In nucleotides, the CDR3 is TGCGCCAGCAGCCCCTACGGAACAGGGGTTGGCAATGAGCAGTTCTTC. It translates to CASSPYGTGVGNEQFF.